The rows below give T cell receptor beta chains drawn from one sample of a study of T cell responses to AZD1222 COVID-19 vaccine. Assay: immunoSEQ multiplex PCR; the TCRdb copy retains only in-frame clones and omits some. The table includes roughly 120,000 clones, roughly 90% detected once. The sample here was peripheral blood, taken on day 0 of MenACWY control vaccination. The receptors here all came from an adult in good health. Both conserved end residues are part of each CDR3. Fields, in order: D gene, V gene, clone size, J gene, CDR3 protein, CDR3 DNA. A D gene is named only where the DNA matches it firmly. The size field is filled for only some rows; it gives once, few, many or a size class.

>NA|TRBV28|NA|TRBJ1-5
CASSLGLTGNQPQHF
TGTGCCAGCAGTTTAGGCCTGACAGGAAATCAGCCCCAGCATTTT
>NA|TRBV7-7|NA|TRBJ2-7
CASTPLSGPNGGEQYF
TGTGCCAGCACCCCACTGAGCGGGCCAAACGGAGGGGAGCAGTACTTC
>TRBD1|TRBV4-2|NA|TRBJ1-4
CASSLPGQHNEKLFF
TGTGCCAGCAGCCTCCCGGGACAGCATAATGAAAAACTGTTTTTT
>NA|TRBV19|NA|TRBJ1-1
CASSNTGNTEAFF
TGTGCCAGTAGTAACACAGGAAACACTGAAGCTTTCTTT
>TRBD1|TRBV28|NA|TRBJ1-6
CASSPRTGSSYNSPLHF
TGTGCCAGCAGCCCGAGGACAGGGAGCTCCTATAATTCACCCCTCCACTTT
>NA|TRBV18|NA|TRBJ1-1
CASSPPWTSWTEAFF
TGTGCCAGCTCACCACCCTGGACCTCCTGGACTGAAGCTTTCTTT
>TRBD1|TRBV6-2/TRBV6-3|NA|TRBJ1-5
CASSSGQEYRPQHF
TGTGCCAGCAGTTCAGGACAGGAATATCGGCCCCAGCATTTT
>TRBD1|TRBV7-9|NA|TRBJ2-7
CASSSQQGYEQYF
TGTGCCAGCAGCTCCCAACAGGGGTACGAGCAGTACTTC
>NA|TRBV6-5|NA|TRBJ2-1
CASQRGSMGNEQFF
TGTGCCAGCCAACGAGGGTCAATGGGGAATGAGCAGTTCTTC
>NA|TRBV2|NA|TRBJ2-2
CASSDPTGAGELFF
TGTGCCAGCAGTGATCCGACTGGGGCCGGGGAGCTGTTTTTT
>NA|TRBV28|NA|TRBJ2-3
CASSFESNLTDTQYF
TGTGCCAGCAGTTTCGAGAGCAACCTCACAGATACGCAGTATTTT
>NA|TRBV7-2|NA|TRBJ2-7
CASSKGHFYEQYF
TGTGCCAGCAGCAAAGGACACTTCTACGAGCAGTACTTC
>NA|TRBV4-3|NA|TRBJ2-7
CASSQDLVHEQYF
TGCGCCAGCAGCCAAGATCTTGTCCACGAGCAGTACTTC
>NA|TRBV7-3|NA|TRBJ2-2
CASSPTAGELFF
TGTGCCAGCAGCCCTACCGCCGGGGAGCTGTTTTTT
>NA|TRBV7-9|many|TRBJ1-5
CASSLDNRGNQPQHF
TGTGCCAGCAGCTTAGATAACAGGGGCAATCAGCCCCAGCATTTT
>TRBD2|TRBV6-2/TRBV6-3|once|TRBJ2-7
CASSHLAGGRREQYF
TGTGCCAGCAGTCACCTAGCGGGAGGAAGGCGCGAGCAGTACTTC
>NA|TRBV4-1|NA|TRBJ1-6
CASSQAITIPRRSRLHF
TGCGCCAGCAGCCAAGCGATCACAATCCCAAGACGCAGTCGTCTCCACTTT
>NA|TRBV28|NA|TRBJ1-6
CASSPGRENSPLHF
TGTGCCAGCAGTCCTGGACGAGAAAATTCACCCCTCCACTTT
>NA|TRBV18|NA|TRBJ2-2
CASSPMEQGMPGELFF
TGTGCCAGCTCACCCATGGAACAGGGTATGCCCGGGGAGCTGTTTTTT
>NA|TRBV19|NA|TRBJ1-5
CASSTGWEQPQHF
TGTGCCAGTAGTACAGGGTGGGAACAGCCCCAGCATTTT
>NA|TRBV7-9|NA|TRBJ1-2
CASSPGQLSRYGYTF
TGTGCCAGCAGCCCCGGACAGCTATCACGCTATGGCTACACCTTC
>NA|TRBV7-2|NA|TRBJ2-5
CASSLLETQYF
TGTGCCAGCAGCTTACTGGAGACCCAGTACTTC
>TRBD2|TRBV7-6|NA|TRBJ2-1
CASSLGLAGAIYNEQFF
TGTGCCAGCAGCTTAGGGCTAGCGGGGGCCATCTACAATGAGCAGTTCTTC
>NA|TRBV28|NA|TRBJ1-5
CASSLARSGQPQHF
TGTGCCAGCAGTTTGGCCAGATCGGGTCAGCCCCAGCATTTT
>NA|TRBV5-1|NA|TRBJ1-3
CASSGRGSGNTIYF
TGCGCCAGCTCTGGGAGAGGCTCTGGAAACACCATATATTTT
>NA|TRBV27|once|TRBJ2-7
CASSLSVDPTYEQYF
TGTGCCAGCAGTTTATCAGTCGATCCTACCTACGAGCAGTACTTC
>NA|TRBV5-1|NA|TRBJ1-1
CASSLTTGQIMNTEAFF
TGCGCCAGCAGCTTGACCACAGGACAGATCATGAACACTGAAGCTTTCTTT
>TRBD1|TRBV18|many|TRBJ1-2
CASSTSSGTGRHYGYTF
TGTGCCAGCTCAACCTCATCCGGGACAGGGCGCCACTATGGCTACACCTTC
>NA|TRBV11-3|NA|TRBJ2-1
CASSLGSEQFF
TGTGCCAGCAGCTTAGGATCTGAGCAGTTCTTC
>TRBD1|TRBV11-2|NA|TRBJ1-1
CASSTQQGAVEAFF
TGTGCCAGCAGCACACAACAGGGGGCGGTTGAAGCTTTCTTT
>TRBD1|TRBV28|once|TRBJ1-6
CASSRTGGINSPLHF
TGTGCCAGCTCCAGGACAGGGGGTATCAATTCACCCCTCCACTTT
>TRBD2|TRBV11-3|NA|TRBJ2-2
CASSLRMGLAGTGELFF
TGTGCCAGCAGCCTCCGAATGGGACTAGCGGGCACCGGGGAGCTGTTTTTT
>TRBD1|TRBV12-3/TRBV12-4|NA|TRBJ1-2
CASSQQGYGYTF
TGTGCCAGCAGTCAACAGGGGTATGGCTACACCTTC
>NA|TRBV3-1/TRBV3-2|NA|TRBJ1-1
CASSQEGTGNTEAFF
TGTGCCAGCAGCCAAGAGGGAACAGGTAACACTGAAGCTTTCTTT
>TRBD2|TRBV18|NA|TRBJ2-7
CASSPQREYEQYF
TGTGCCAGCTCACCACAGCGGGAGTACGAGCAGTACTTC
>NA|TRBV28|NA|TRBJ2-7
CASSSLSRSYEQYF
TGTGCCAGCAGTTCCCTTTCGCGGTCCTACGAGCAGTACTTC
>NA|TRBV7-2|NA|TRBJ2-5
CASSTRSGTPYQETQYF
TGTGCCAGCAGCACCCGCTCCGGGACTCCGTACCAAGAGACCCAGTACTTC
>NA|TRBV23-1|NA|TRBJ1-4
CASSQSIPPEVGTNEKLFF
TGCGCCAGCAGTCAATCGATCCCGCCGGAGGTCGGGACTAATGAAAAACTGTTTTTT
>TRBD1|TRBV28|NA|TRBJ1-2
CASRDRGGGNYGYTF
TGTGCCAGCAGGGACAGGGGAGGTGGAAACTATGGCTACACCTTC
>NA|TRBV6-2/TRBV6-3|NA|TRBJ2-7
CASSYLFYEQYF
TGTGCCAGCAGTTACTTATTCTACGAGCAGTACTTC
>NA|TRBV4-1|NA|TRBJ1-5
CASSQDMEEPQHF
TGCGCCAGCAGCCAAGATATGGAGGAGCCCCAGCATTTT
>NA|TRBV29-1|NA|TRBJ1-5
CSVEDPQGEPQHF
TGCAGCGTTGAAGATCCCCAGGGCGAGCCCCAGCATTTT
>NA|TRBV28|NA|TRBJ2-1
CATDTGPARDEQFF
TGTGCCACCGATACGGGACCGGCTAGGGATGAGCAGTTCTTC
>NA|TRBV5-6|once|TRBJ1-5
CASSLGRAGNQPQHF
TGTGCCAGCAGCTTGGGAAGGGCAGGGAATCAGCCCCAGCATTTT
>NA|TRBV28|NA|TRBJ1-2
CASSFRGVKPRVGSHIRVGGYTF
TGTGCCAGCAGTTTTCGGGGGGTTAAACCCCGAGTTGGGTCACATATCAGGGTCGGCGGCTACACCTTC
>NA|TRBV10-1|NA|TRBJ1-1
CASSATLGTLKSRGYTEAFF
TGCGCCAGCAGCGCGACCCTCGGGACTTTAAAAAGCCGAGGGTACACTGAAGCTTTCTTT
>NA|TRBV6-2/TRBV6-3|NA|TRBJ2-1
CASSLTLEERSYNEQFF
TGTGCCAGCAGTCTTACTCTAGAGGAACGCTCCTACAATGAGCAGTTCTTC
>TRBD2|TRBV9|once|TRBJ2-1
CASSGLAGNSYNEQFF
TGTGCCAGCAGCGGACTAGCGGGCAACTCCTACAATGAGCAGTTCTTC
>NA|TRBV25-1|NA|TRBJ1-2
CASRTSTSGYTF
TGTGCCAGCAGGACGTCTACTAGTGGCTACACCTTC
>NA|TRBV5-1|NA|TRBJ2-2
CASNPQGQSGELFF
TGCGCCAGCAATCCCCAGGGGCAATCAGGGGAGCTGTTTTTT
>TRBD1|TRBV9|NA|TRBJ1-6
CANTGGVSYNSPLHF
TGTGCCAACACAGGGGGCGTCTCCTATAATTCACCCCTCCACTTT
>NA|TRBV30|NA|TRBJ1-2
CAWSKDFQEYGYTF
TGTGCCTGGAGTAAAGACTTCCAGGAGTATGGCTACACCTTC
>NA|TRBV27|NA|TRBJ1-2
CASSGGDLRRYTF
TGTGCCAGTTCGGGGGGGGACCTGAGGCGCTACACCTTC
>NA|TRBV18|NA|TRBJ2-7
CASSPLAYEQYF
TGTGCCAGCTCACCACTAGCCTACGAGCAGTACTTC